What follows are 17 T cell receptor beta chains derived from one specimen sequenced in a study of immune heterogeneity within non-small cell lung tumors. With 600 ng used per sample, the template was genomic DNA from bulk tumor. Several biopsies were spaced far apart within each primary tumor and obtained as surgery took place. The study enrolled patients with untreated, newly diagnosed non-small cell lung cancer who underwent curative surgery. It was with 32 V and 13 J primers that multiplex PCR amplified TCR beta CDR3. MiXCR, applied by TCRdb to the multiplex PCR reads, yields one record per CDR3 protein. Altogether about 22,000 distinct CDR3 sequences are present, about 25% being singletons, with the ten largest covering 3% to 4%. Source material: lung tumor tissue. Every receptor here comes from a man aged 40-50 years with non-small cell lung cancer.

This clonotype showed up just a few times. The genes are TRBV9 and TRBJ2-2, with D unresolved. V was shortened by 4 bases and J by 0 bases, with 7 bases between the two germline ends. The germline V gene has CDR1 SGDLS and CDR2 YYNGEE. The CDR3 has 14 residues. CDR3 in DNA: TGTGCCAGCAGCATTAGCCCGAACACCGGGGAGCTGTTTTTT. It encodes CASSISPNTGELFF.

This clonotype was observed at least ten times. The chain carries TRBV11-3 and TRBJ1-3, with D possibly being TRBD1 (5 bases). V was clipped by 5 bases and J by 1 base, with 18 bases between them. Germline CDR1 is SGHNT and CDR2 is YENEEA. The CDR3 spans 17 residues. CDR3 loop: CASSRGVSGKSGNTIYF. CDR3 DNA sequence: TGTGCCAGCAGCCGAGGGGTCAGTGGTAAATCTGGAAACACCATATATTTT. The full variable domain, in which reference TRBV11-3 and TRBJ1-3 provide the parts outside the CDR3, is EAGVVQSPRYKIIEKKQPVAFWCNPISGHNTLYWYLQNLGQGPELLIRYENEEAVDDSQLPKDRFSAERLKGVDSTLKIQPAELGDSAVYLCASSRGVSGKSGNTIYFGEGSWLTVV.

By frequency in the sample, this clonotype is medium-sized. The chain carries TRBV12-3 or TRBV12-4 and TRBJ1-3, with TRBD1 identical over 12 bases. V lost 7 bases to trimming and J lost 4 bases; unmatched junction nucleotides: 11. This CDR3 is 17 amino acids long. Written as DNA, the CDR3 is TGTGCCAGCAAGCCCGGGACAGGGGGCTCGTGGGGAAACACCATATATTTT. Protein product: CASKPGTGGSWGNTIYF.

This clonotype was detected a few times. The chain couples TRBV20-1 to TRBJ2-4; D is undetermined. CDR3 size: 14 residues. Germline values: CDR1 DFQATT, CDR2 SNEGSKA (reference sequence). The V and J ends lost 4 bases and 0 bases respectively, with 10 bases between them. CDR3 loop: CSATVSLAKNIQYF. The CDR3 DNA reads TGCAGTGCTACTGTCTCGCTAGCCAAAAACATTCAGTACTTC.

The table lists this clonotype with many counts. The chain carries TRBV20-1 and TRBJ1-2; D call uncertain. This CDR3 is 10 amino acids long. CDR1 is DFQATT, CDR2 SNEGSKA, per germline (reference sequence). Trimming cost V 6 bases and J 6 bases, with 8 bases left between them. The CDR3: CSAAEDGYTF. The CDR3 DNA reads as TGCAGTGCCGCGGAGGATGGCTACACCTTC.

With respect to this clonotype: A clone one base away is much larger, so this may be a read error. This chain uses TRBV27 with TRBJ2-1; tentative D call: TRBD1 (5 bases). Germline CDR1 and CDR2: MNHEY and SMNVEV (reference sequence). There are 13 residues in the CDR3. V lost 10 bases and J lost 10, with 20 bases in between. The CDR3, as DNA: TGTGCCAACAGGCCAACCTCATTTGGGGAGCAGTTCTTC. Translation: CANRPTSFGEQFF.

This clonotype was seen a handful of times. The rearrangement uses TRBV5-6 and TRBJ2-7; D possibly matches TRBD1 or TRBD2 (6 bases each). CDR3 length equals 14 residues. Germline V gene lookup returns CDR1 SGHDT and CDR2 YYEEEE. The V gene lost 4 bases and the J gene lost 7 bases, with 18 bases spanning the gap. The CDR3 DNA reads TGTGCCAGCAGCGCGGTAGGGGGGCTGGGTGAGCAGTACTTC. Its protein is CASSAVGGLGEQYF.

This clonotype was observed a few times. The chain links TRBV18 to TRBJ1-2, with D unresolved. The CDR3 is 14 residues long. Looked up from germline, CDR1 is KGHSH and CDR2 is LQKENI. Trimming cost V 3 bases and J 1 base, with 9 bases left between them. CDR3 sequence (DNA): TGTGCCAGCTCACCCGCCACAGTTAACTATGGCTACACCTTC. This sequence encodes CASSPATVNYGYTF.

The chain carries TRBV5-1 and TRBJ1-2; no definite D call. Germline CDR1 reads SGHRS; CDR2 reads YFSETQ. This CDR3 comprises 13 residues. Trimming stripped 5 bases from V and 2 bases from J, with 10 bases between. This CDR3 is CASSDGQNYGYTF. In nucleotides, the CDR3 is TGCGCCAGCAGTGATGGCCAGAACTATGGCTACACCTTC.

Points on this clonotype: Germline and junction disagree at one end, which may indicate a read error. CDR3 loop: CASGFTENSPLQF. CDR3 sequence (DNA): TGTGCCAGTGGTTTTACAGAAAATTCACCCCTCCAGTTT. This rearrangement joins TRBV12-5 to TRBJ1-6; D ambiguous. CDR1 is LGHNT, CDR2 FRNRAP, per germline. This CDR3 region has 13 residues. The full variable domain, rest sourced from reference TRBV12-5 and TRBJ1-6, is DARVTQTPRHKVTEMGQEVTMRCQPILGHNTVFWYRQTMMQGLELLAYFRNRAPLDDSGMPKDRFSAEMPDATLATLKIQPSEPRDSAVYFCASGFTENSPLQFGNGTRLTVT.

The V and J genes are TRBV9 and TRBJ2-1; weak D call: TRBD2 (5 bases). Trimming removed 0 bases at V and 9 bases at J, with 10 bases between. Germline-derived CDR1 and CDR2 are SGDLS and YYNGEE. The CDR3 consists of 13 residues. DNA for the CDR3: TGTGCCAGCAGCGTAGCGCCACTAGGTGAGCAGTTCTTC. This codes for CASSVAPLGEQFF.

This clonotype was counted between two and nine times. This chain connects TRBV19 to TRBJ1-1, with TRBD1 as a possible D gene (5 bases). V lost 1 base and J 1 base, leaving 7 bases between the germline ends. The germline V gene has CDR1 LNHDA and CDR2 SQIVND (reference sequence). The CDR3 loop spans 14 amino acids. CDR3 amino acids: CASSIVRGNTEAFF. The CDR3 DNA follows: TGTGCCAGTAGTATAGTAAGGGGGAACACTGAAGCTTTCTTT.

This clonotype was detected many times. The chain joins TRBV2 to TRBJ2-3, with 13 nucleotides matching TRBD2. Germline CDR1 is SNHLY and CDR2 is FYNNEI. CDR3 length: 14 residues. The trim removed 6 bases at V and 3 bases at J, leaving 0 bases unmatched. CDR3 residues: CASRLAGGTDTQYF. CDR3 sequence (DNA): TGTGCCAGCAGACTAGCGGGAGGGACAGATACGCAGTATTTT.

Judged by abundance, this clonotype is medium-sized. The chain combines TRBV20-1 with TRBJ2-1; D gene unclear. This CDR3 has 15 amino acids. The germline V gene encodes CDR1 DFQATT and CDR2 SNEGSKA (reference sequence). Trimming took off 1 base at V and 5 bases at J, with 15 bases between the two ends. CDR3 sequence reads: CSARAVGLTNNEQFF. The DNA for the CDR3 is TGCAGTGCTAGAGCGGTGGGTCTGACGAACAATGAGCAGTTCTTC.

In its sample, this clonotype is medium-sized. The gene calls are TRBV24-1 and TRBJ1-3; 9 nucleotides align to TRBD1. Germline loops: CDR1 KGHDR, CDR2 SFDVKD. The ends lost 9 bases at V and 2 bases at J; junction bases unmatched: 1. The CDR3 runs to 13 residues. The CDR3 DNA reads TGTGCCACCGGGACAGGGCCTGGAAACACCATATATTTT. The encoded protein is CATGTGPGNTIYF.

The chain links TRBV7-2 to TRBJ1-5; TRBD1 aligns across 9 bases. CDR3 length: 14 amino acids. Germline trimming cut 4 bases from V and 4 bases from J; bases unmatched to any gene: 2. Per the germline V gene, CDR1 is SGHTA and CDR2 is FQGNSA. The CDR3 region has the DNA TGTGCCAGCAGCTCCGGACAGGGGAATCAGCCCCAGCATTTT. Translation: CASSSGQGNQPQHF.

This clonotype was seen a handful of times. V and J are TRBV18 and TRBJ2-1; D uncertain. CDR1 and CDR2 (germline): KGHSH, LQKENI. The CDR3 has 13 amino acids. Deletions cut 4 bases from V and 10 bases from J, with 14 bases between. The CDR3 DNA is TGTGCCAGCTCACTGAACAAAAATCTGGAGCAGTTCTTC. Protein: CASSLNKNLEQFF. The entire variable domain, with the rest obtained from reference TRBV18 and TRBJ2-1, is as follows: NAGVMQNPRHLVRRRGQEARLRCSPMKGHSHVYWYRQLPEEGLKFMVYLQKENIIDESGMPKERFSAEFPKEGPSILRIQQVVRGDSAAYFCASSLNKNLEQFFGPGTRLTVL.